Included here is one T cell receptor (beta chain) sequence, with context. This specimen belongs to a study of blood T cell repertoires in COVID-19. The wider study: Samples of COVID-19 (acute and convalescent) were obtained from the United States, Italy and Spain. PBMCs, B-cell-depleted T cells, or T cells were the source of the cDNA or gDNA that made up the material.

Germline assignment: CDR1 SGHRS and CDR2 YFSETQ. The CDR3 consists of 16 residues. The trim removed 0 bases at V and 2 bases at J, leaving 7 bases unmatched. Patients of the Seattle cohort, enrolled during active infection, were followed longitudinally. How the authors handled the data: Amplifying reference gene primers gave estimates of nucleated cell counts. Sequenced by immunoSEQ multiplex PCR; TCRdb stores in-frame clones only, minus some. V and J calls and clone size follow that table, whereas D and trimming were derived from the DNA. The sample includes 150,000 to 200,000 clones, roughly 80% seen only once; the top ten take around 15%.

Sequencing was performed on peripheral blood. The TCR originated in a woman in her 70s with COVID-19, enrolled during active disease. The chain joins TRBV5-1 to TRBJ1-1; the match to TRBD1 covers 7 bases. The chain's CDR3 is CASSLEGTASNTEAFF. CDR3 nucleotide sequence: TGCGCCAGCAGCTTGGAGGGGACAGCTAGTAACACTGAAGCTTTCTTT. The entire variable domain, with the rest obtained from reference TRBV5-1 and TRBJ1-1, is as follows: KAGVTQTPRYLIKTRGQQVTLSCSPISGHRSVSWYQQTPGQGLQFLFEYFSETQRNKGNFPGRFSGRQFSNSRSEMNVSTLELGDSALYLCASSLEGTASNTEAFFGQGTRLTVV.